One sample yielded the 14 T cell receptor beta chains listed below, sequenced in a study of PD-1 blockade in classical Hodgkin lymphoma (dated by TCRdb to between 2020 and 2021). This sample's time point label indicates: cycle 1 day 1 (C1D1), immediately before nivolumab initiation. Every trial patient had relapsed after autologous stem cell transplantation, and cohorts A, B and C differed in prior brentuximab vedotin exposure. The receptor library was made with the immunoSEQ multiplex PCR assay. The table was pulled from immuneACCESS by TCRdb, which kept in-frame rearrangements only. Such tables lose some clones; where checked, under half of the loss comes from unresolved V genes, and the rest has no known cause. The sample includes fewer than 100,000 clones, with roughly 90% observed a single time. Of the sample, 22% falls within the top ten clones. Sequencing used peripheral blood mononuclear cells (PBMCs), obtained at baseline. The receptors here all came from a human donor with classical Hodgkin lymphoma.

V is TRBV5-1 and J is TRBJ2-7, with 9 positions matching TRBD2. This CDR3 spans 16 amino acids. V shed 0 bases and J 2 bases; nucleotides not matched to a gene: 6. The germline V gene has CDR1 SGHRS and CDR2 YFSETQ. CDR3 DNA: TGCGCCAGCAGCTTGGGGGTAGCGGGAGTGGCCTACGAGCAGTACTTC. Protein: CASSLGVAGVAYEQYF.

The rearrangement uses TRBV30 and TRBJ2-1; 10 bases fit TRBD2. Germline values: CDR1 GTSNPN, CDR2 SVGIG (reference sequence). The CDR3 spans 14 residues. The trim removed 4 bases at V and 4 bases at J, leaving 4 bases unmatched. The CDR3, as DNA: TGTGCCTGGACGGGACTAGCGAATTACAATGAGCAGTTCTTC. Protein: CAWTGLANYNEQFF.

CDR3 sequence (DNA): TGTGCCAGCTCACCCGGCCGCCGTTACGAGCAGTACTTC. Amino acids: CASSPGRRYEQYF. This chain links TRBV18 with TRBJ2-7; D not certain. V was trimmed by 3 bases and J by 4 bases, leaving 10 bases between them. The germline V gene encodes CDR1 KGHSH and CDR2 LQKENI. The CDR3 sequence is 13 residues long.

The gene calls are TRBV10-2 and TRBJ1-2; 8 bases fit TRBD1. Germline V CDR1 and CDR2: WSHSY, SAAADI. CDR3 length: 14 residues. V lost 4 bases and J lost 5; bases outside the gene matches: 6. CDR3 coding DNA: TGCGCCAGCAGTGCGACAGGGGAAGGTTATGGCTACACCTTC. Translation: CASSATGEGYGYTF.

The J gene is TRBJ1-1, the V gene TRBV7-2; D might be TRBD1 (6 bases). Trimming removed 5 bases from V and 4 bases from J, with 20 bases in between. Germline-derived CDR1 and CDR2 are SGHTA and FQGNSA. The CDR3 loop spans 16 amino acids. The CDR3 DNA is TGTGCCAGCAGCCGTGGGGGGGGCAGGACGGGCACTGAAGCTTTCTTT. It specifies CASSRGGGRTGTEAFF.

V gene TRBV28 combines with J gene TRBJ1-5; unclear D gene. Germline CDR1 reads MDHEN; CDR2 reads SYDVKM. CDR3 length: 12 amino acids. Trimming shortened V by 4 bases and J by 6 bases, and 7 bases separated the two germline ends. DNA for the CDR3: TGTGCCAGCAGTTCGGGGAGTCAGCCCCAGCATTTT. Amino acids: CASSSGSQPQHF.

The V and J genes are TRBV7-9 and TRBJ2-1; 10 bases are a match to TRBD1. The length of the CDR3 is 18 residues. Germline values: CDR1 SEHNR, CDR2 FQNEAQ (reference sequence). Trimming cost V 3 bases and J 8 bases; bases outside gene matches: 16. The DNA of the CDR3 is TGTGCCAGCAGCTTTTCTACTTTCGCGGGACAGGGGTACGATGAGCAGTTCTTC. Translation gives CASSFSTFAGQGYDEQFF.

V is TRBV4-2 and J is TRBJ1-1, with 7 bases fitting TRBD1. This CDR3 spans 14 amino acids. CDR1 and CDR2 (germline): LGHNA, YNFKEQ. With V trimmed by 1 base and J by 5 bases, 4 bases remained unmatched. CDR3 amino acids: CASSQVQGGTEAFF. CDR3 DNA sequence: TGTGCCAGCAGCCAAGTTCAGGGGGGGACTGAAGCTTTCTTT.

The CDR3 nucleotides read TGTGCCAGCAGCTTAGCGCATAAGATGGAGATTTACGAGCAGTACTTC. The encoded protein is CASSLAHKMEIYEQYF. The chain carries TRBV7-8 and TRBJ2-7, with D uncertain. This CDR3 region has 16 residues. CDR1 is SGHVS, CDR2 FQNEAQ, per germline. V was cut by 0 bases and J by 4 bases, with 16 bases left in between.

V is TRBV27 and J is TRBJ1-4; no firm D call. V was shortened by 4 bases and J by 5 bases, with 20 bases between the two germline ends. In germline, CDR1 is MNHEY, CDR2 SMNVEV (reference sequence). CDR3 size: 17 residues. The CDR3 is CASSSRHRADSNEKLFF. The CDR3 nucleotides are TGTGCCAGCAGTTCCAGACACCGAGCCGATTCAAATGAAAAACTGTTTTTT.

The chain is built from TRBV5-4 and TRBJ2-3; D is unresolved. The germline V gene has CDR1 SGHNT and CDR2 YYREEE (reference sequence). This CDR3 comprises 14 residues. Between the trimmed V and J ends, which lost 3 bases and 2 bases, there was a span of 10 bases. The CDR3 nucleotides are TGTGCCAGCAGCTCTATGACAAACACAGATACGCAGTATTTT. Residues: CASSSMTNTDTQYF.

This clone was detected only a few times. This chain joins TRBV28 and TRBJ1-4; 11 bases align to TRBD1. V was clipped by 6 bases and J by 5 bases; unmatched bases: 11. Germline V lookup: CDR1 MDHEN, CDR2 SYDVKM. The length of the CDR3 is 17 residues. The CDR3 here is CASSQPGTGGLNEKLFF. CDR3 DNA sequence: TGTGCCAGCAGCCAGCCCGGGACAGGGGGATTAAATGAAAAACTGTTTTTT.

The CDR3 DNA reads TGTGCCAGCAACGCATTCGACAGGGGATCCTACGAGCAGTACTTC. Translating it yields CASNAFDRGSYEQYF. The chain links TRBV11-2 to TRBJ2-7; TRBD1 matches 8 bases. CDR3 size: 15 residues. Trimming took 7 bases from V and 1 from J; bases not matched to a gene: 9. Germline CDR1 SGHAT, CDR2 FQNNGV.

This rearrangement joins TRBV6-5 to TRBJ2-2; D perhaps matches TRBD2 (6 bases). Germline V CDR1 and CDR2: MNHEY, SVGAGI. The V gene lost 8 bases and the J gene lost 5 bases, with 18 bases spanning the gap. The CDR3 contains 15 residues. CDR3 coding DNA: TGTGCCAGCCGGACGGCCGGGGGAAGAACCGGGGAGCTGTTTTTT. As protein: CASRTAGGRTGELFF.